The T cell receptor (beta chain) under discussion was sequenced for a study of cytomegalovirus exposure and HLA in healthy donors. It was with 60 Vbeta and 13 Jbeta primers that the PCR ran. Methods used by the authors: In a later analysis, the count reached 76 million or so unique TCR beta chains, with approximately 10 million shared. The protocol was immunoSEQ multiplex PCR, while the TCRdb copy is restricted to in-frame clones and leaves out a portion. D and trimming come from the DNA, and the V and J calls and clone size come from that table. The sample contains some 87,000 clones, over 70% of which appear only once. Turning to this clone: What it binds is not known.

The study's findings and limits: Cytomegalovirus status was reportedly diagnosed by the classifier with high specificity and sensitivity. There were about 160 TCR beta chains listed as cytomegalovirus-associated.

Healthy donors of bone marrow made up the group. Germline CDR1 is SGDLS and CDR2 is YYNGEE. V dropped 4 bases and J dropped 7; count of bases not matched to a gene: 8. CDR3 size: 15 residues. The chain links TRBV9 to TRBJ2-1; 10 bases line up with TRBD2. The TCR originated in a young man in good health and CMV-seropositive. Sequencing input: PBMCs. This CDR3 is CASSPEGLAINEQFF. Here the CDR3 DNA reads TGTGCCAGCAGCCCCGAGGGACTAGCGATTAATGAGCAGTTCTTC.